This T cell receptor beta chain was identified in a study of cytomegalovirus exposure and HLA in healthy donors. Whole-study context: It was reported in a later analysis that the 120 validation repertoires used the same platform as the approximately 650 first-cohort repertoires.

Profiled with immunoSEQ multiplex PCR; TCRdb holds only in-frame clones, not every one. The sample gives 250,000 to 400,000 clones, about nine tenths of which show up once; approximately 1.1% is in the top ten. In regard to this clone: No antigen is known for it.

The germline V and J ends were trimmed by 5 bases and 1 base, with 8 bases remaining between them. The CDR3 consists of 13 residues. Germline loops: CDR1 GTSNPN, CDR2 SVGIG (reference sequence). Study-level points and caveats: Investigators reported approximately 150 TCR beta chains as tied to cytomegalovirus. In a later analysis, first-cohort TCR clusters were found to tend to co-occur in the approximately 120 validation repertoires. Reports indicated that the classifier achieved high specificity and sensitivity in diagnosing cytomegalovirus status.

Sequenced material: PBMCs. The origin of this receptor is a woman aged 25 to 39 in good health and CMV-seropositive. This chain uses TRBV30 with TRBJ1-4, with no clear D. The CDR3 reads CAWAYGTNEKLFF. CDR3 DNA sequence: TGTGCCTGGGCCTACGGAACTAATGAAAAACTGTTTTTT.